Below, 2 T cell receptor beta chains from the same sample are listed, as sequenced in a study of cytotoxic CD8 clonotypes in ibrutinib-treated CLL. Generated by immunoSEQ multiplex PCR, the TCRdb table keeps only in-frame clones and is missing some. The sample carries over 250,000 clones, 65% to 85% recorded once. The sample in question was PBMCs, obtained at disease progression, from a patient treated with ibrutinib. The receptor set was obtained from a human donor with chronic lymphocytic leukemia.

The chain combines TRBV6-5 with TRBJ1-2; D is possibly TRBD1 (6 bases). The V gene's germline CDR1 is MNHEY and CDR2 SVGAGI. This CDR3 region has 13 residues. The V gene lost 6 bases and the J gene lost 4 bases, with 12 bases spanning the gap. The CDR3 is CASSSGAGYGYTF. CDR3 nucleotides: TGTGCCAGCAGCTCAGGGGCGGGCTATGGCTACACCTTC.

The gene calls are TRBV10-2 and TRBJ2-1; 9 bases are shared with TRBD1. The V segment lost 8 bases and the J segment 5 bases; nucleotides outside the gene matches: 13. The germline V gene has CDR1 WSHSY and CDR2 SAAADI. The length of the CDR3 is 16 residues. The chain's CDR3 is CASFLTQGAGDNEQFF. As DNA, the CDR3 is TGCGCCAGCTTCCTTACACAGGGGGCTGGGGACAATGAGCAGTTCTTC.